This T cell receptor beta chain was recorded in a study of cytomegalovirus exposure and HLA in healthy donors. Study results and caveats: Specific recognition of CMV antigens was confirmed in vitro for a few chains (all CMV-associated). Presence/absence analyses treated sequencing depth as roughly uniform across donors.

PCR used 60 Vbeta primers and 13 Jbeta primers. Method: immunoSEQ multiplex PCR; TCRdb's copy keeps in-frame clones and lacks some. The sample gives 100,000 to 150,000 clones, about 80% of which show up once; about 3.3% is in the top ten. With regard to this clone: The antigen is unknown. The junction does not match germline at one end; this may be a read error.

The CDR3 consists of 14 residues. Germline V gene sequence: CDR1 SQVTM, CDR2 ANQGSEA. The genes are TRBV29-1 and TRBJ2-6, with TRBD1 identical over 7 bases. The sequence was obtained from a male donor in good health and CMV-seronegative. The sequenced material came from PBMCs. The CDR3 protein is CSVRQGSGANGLTF. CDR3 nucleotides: TGCAGCGTAAGACAGGGCTCTGGGGCCAACGGCCTGACTTTC.